This T cell receptor beta chain came from a study of T-cell reconstitution after alpha-beta-depleted transplantation in children. General study points: Alpha-beta T cells about two months after transplant reportedly derived from several hundred expanded graft clones. Some patients' high day-60 TCRbeta diversity was traced to surviving recipient T cells and thymic progenitors. At one year after transplant, newly produced T cells mostly accounted for T-cell counts and diversity.

The V gene's germline CDR1 is DFQATT and CDR2 SNEGSKA (reference sequence). CDR3 size: 12 residues. Researchers prepared the TCRbeta library using unique molecular identifiers, the study reports. Using its own MiXCR run on the PCR reads, TCRdb lists one record per CDR3 protein. This table holds some 80,000 distinct CDR3 sequences, around a sixth found once. The sample holds a few counts of this clonotype. The antigen is unknown. At one of its ends the junction is not consistent with the germline gene, which may arise from a read error. The sample consisted of PBMCs, mostly from graft donor cells, taken 360 days after TCRalphabeta/CD19-depleted stem cell transplant. The chain uses TRBV20-1 and TRBJ1-3; D call uncertain. The origin of this receptor is a male patient aged 2-15 years who had a stem cell transplant for acute lymphoblastic leukemia, so the T cells may come from the graft donor. The CDR3 protein is CSASRNGDTIYF. For the CDR3, the DNA is TGCAGTGCTAGCAGGAATGGAGACACCATATATTTT.